A single sample is the source of the 31 T cell receptor beta chains below, sequenced in a study of neurological immune-mediated disorders (dated by TCRdb to about 2019). Reading the label with the study, this specimen's time point is: longitudinal time-point 1 (baseline). Library method: 5' RACE. Sequencing took place on an Illumina HiSeq 2500. Through fastp at Q25 and MiXCR, TCRdb rebuilt clones from the public reads, retaining in-frame beta chains. Rows are unified per CDR3 protein, each entry keeping the most common DNA and genes. The sample table lists 71,000 or so distinct CDR3 sequences, approximately 13% of them with a count of one. The ten largest make up 4.6% of the sample. The sequenced material came from PBMCs. The source of these receptors is a female donor with HTLV-1-associated myelopathy (HAM/TSP).

This clonotype was counted ten times or more. This chain uses TRBV5-1 with TRBJ1-1; D gene ambiguous. V lost 2 bases and J 4 bases, leaving 9 bases between the germline ends. Per germline, CDR1 SGHRS and CDR2 YFSETQ. The CDR3 runs 13 residues. Here the CDR3 DNA reads TGCGCCAGCAGCTTCGGCACATCCACTGAAGCTTTCTTT. Amino acid sequence: CASSFGTSTEAFF.

Many counts were recorded for this clonotype. V usage is TRBV6-5 and J usage is TRBJ2-6; 7 nucleotides match TRBD1. V was pared by 2 bases and J by 0 bases, with 1 base of the junction left unmatched. The germline CDR1 and CDR2 sequences are MNHEY and SVGAGI. The CDR3 extends over 16 amino acids. CDR3 DNA sequence: TGTGCCAGCAGTTACGACAGGGTCTCTGGGGCCAACGTCCTGACTTTC. This sequence encodes CASSYDRVSGANVLTF.

V gene TRBV28 combines with J gene TRBJ2-3; D is perhaps TRBD1 (5 bases). V dropped 10 bases and J dropped 4 bases, with 15 bases sitting between them. This CDR3 is 13 amino acids long. Germline V gene sequence: CDR1 MDHEN, CDR2 SYDVKM. The CDR3 is CATYTRGADTQYF. As DNA, the CDR3 is TGTGCCACCTACACAAGGGGCGCAGATACGCAGTATTTT.

This clonotype was seen repeatedly, ten times or more. The chain recombines TRBV5-1 with TRBJ2-2, with 8 bases fitting TRBD1. Germline trimming cut 3 bases from V and 5 bases from J; bases unmatched to any gene: 6. This CDR3 region has 15 residues. Looked up from germline, CDR1 is SGHRS and CDR2 is YFSETQ. CDR3 region: CASSSRTGSTGELFF. DNA of the CDR3: TGCGCCAGCAGCTCAAGGACAGGGTCTACCGGGGAGCTGTTTTTT.

This clonotype was seen ten or more times. V is TRBV5-1 and J is TRBJ1-1; D uncertain. CDR3 length: 16 amino acids. Germline-derived CDR1 and CDR2 are SGHRS and YFSETQ. Trimming removed 0 bases at V and 1 base at J, with 13 bases between. The CDR3 sequence: CASSLVGATKNTEAFF. CDR3 in DNA: TGCGCCAGCAGCTTGGTAGGAGCGACAAAGAACACTGAAGCTTTCTTT.

This clonotype has ten or more counts. The CDR3, as DNA: TGTGCCAGCAGCTTCGACCCACAAGGGCATGAGCAGTTCTTC. It specifies CASSFDPQGHEQFF. This chain uses TRBV7-2 with TRBJ2-1; D not certain. The CDR3 covers 14 residues. Germline V lookup: CDR1 SGHTA, CDR2 FQGNSA. Trimming removed 3 bases at V and 8 bases at J, with 14 bases between.

This clonotype was seen ten or more times. The V call is TRBV28, the J call TRBJ1-1; D gene uncertain. V lost 5 bases, J lost 0 bases, and 13 bases lay in between. The CDR3 spans 15 residues. In germline, CDR1 is MDHEN, CDR2 SYDVKM. The CDR3 loop reads CASSRSSRMNTEAFF. CDR3 nucleotide sequence: TGTGCCAGCAGTCGGTCCTCACGAATGAACACTGAAGCTTTCTTT.

Ten or more counts support this clonotype. The chain links TRBV5-1 to TRBJ2-1; 7 nucleotides align to TRBD1. V trimming: 2 bases; J trimming: 6 bases; junction bases outside the gene matches: 2. Germline CDR1 and CDR2: SGHRS and YFSETQ. The CDR3 has 13 amino acids. CDR3 protein: CASSFRDSNEQFF. CDR3 nucleotide sequence: TGCGCCAGCAGCTTCCGGGACAGCAATGAGCAGTTCTTC. Combining the CDR3 with reference TRBV5-1 and TRBJ2-1 gives the whole variable domain KAGVTQTPRYLIKTRGQQVTLSCSPISGHRSVSWYQQTPGQGLQFLFEYFSETQRNKGNFPGRFSGRQFSNSRSEMNVSTLELGDSALYLCASSFRDSNEQFFGPGTRLTVL.

In its sample, this clonotype is medium-sized. Germline and junction disagree at one end, which may indicate a read error. The CDR3, as DNA: TGTGCCAGCAGCCAAGAAGGAAGCGGGGGGGCAACCGGGGAGCTGTTTTTT. It specifies CASSQEGSGGATGELFF. The rearrangement joins TRBV4-1 to TRBJ2-2; 10 nucleotides match TRBD2. CDR1 and CDR2 from the germline V gene are MGHRA and YSYEKL. This CDR3 spans 17 amino acids.

This clonotype was observed many times. The V and J genes are TRBV2 and TRBJ2-3; tentative D call: TRBD1 (6 bases). Per the germline V gene, CDR1 is SNHLY and CDR2 is FYNNEI. Trimming removed 4 bases at V and 0 bases at J, with 20 bases between. CDR3 length: 18 residues. The CDR3 region has the DNA TGTGCCAGCAGTGTATTGGACAGCCTTCCTTCTAGCACAGATACGCAGTATTTT. Encoded protein: CASSVLDSLPSSTDTQYF.

In this sample, this clonotype turned up many times. The chain is built from TRBV27 and TRBJ1-6; 7 positions match TRBD1. CDR3 length equals 14 residues. Germline V CDR1 and CDR2: MNHEY, SMNVEV (reference sequence). V shed 3 bases and J 6 bases; nucleotides not matched to a gene: 2. CDR3 in amino acids: CASSFGTANSPLHF. Here the CDR3 DNA reads TGTGCCAGCAGTTTTGGGACAGCTAATTCACCCCTCCACTTT.

This chain uses TRBV20-1 with TRBJ1-1, with 7 positions matching TRBD1. Germline V lookup: CDR1 DFQATT, CDR2 SNEGSKA (reference sequence). The junction had 11 bases not matched to a gene; V was cut back by 3 bases and J by 10 bases. The CDR3 is made up of 13 amino acids. CDR3 amino acids: CSARGSTAGGAFF. CDR3 DNA: TGCAGTGCTAGGGGGTCGACGGCAGGGGGAGCTTTCTTT.

This clonotype has at least ten counts. For the CDR3, the DNA is TGCGCCAGCAGCTTGTTGGGGAATCAGCCCCAGCATTTT. This encodes CASSLLGNQPQHF. The chain has TRBV5-1 and TRBJ1-5; D ambiguous. The V end was cut by 1 base, the J end by 4 bases, with 6 bases between. The CDR3 has 13 residues. Germline loops: CDR1 SGHRS, CDR2 YFSETQ.

Many counts were recorded for this clonotype. The chain couples TRBV5-1 to TRBJ1-3; D is undetermined. Per germline, CDR1 SGHRS and CDR2 YFSETQ. V shed 7 bases and J shed 9 bases, with 20 bases lying between them. The CDR3 sequence is 14 residues long. The CDR3 is CASAPFLEGGTIYF. CDR3 nucleotides: TGCGCCAGCGCCCCCTTTTTGGAGGGAGGCACCATATATTTT.

This clonotype came up many times. This chain joins TRBV12-3 or TRBV12-4 and TRBJ2-4; no reliable D call. The CDR3 totals 14 residues. V lost 1 base, J lost 6 bases, and 10 bases lay in between. CDR3 amino acids: CASSLDRALNIQYF. CDR3 in DNA: TGTGCCAGCAGTTTAGACCGGGCACTAAACATTCAGTACTTC.

This clonotype has at least ten counts. The chain links TRBV5-1 to TRBJ1-2; D is possibly TRBD1 (5 bases). Germline CDR1 is SGHRS and CDR2 is YFSETQ. CDR3 length: 14 amino acids. V lost 4 bases and J lost 0, with 10 bases in between. The CDR3 DNA reads TGCGCCAGCAGCGGTGGGACGGCTAACTATGGCTACACCTTC. Its translation: CASSGGTANYGYTF.

This clonotype has at least ten counts. This rearrangement joins TRBV7-9 to TRBJ2-3; 9 positions agree with TRBD1. Unmatched junction bases numbered 6, after V lost 5 bases and J lost 6 bases. CDR1 is SEHNR, CDR2 FQNEAQ, per germline (reference sequence). This CDR3 has 14 amino acids. CDR3 nucleotides: TGTGCCAGCAGCACGGGACAGGGCAGGGATACGCAGTATTTT. Translation gives CASSTGQGRDTQYF.

This clonotype was recorded at least ten times. V is TRBV5-1 and J is TRBJ2-2; D might be TRBD1 (5 bases). V was shortened by 5 bases and J by 7 bases, with 15 bases between the two germline ends. Per germline, CDR1 SGHRS and CDR2 YFSETQ. CDR3 length equals 14 residues. The CDR3 DNA follows: TGCGCCAGCAGACTGAAAGGGGCGGACGGGGAGCTGTTTTTT. Translated, it gives CASRLKGADGELFF.

This clonotype was seen at least ten times. The rearrangement links TRBV2 to TRBJ2-2, with no clear D. The CDR3 has 13 amino acids. Germline CDR1 and CDR2: SNHLY and FYNNEI. Deletions cut 6 bases from V and 15 bases from J, with 20 bases between. CDR3 residues: CASSRAPYNRVFF. The CDR3 region has the DNA TGTGCCAGCAGCCGTGCACCATATAACCGAGTGTTTTTT.

This clonotype came up many times. This rearrangement joins TRBV28 to TRBJ2-1; the D gene is possibly TRBD1 (5 bases). The CDR3 is 17 amino acids. V was clipped by 5 bases and J by 0 bases, with 17 bases between them. Germline V gives CDR1 MDHEN, CDR2 SYDVKM. In DNA, the CDR3 is TGTGCCAGCAGTCCGATCAGCAGGGTAAGCTCCTACAATGAGCAGTTCTTC. This sequence encodes CASSPISRVSSYNEQFF.

In regard to this clonotype: A read error may explain this, as a much larger clone is one base away. The CDR3 spells CASSLLRSWTSVGFTYEQYF. The CDR3 DNA sequence: TGTGCCAGCAGCCTCCTACGTAGTTGGACTAGCGTGGGGTTCACCTACGAGCAGTACTTC. The chain couples TRBV7-7 to TRBJ2-7; 9 nucleotides agree with TRBD2. V lost 5 bases, J lost 2 bases, and 22 bases stayed unmatched. This CDR3 is built from 20 residues. From germline, CDR1 is SSHAT and CDR2 FNYEAQ (reference sequence).

This clonotype came up many times. The chain combines TRBV2 with TRBJ2-7; tentatively, D is TRBD1 or TRBD2 (9 bases each). The CDR3 loop spans 17 amino acids. Trimming cost V 7 bases and J 5 bases, with 27 bases left between them. Germline-derived CDR1 and CDR2 are SNHLY and FYNNEI. The CDR3 spells CASKETGGIAGEDEQYF. CDR3 bases: TGTGCCAGCAAAGAGACAGGGGGTATAGCGGGGGAAGACGAGCAGTACTTC.

The chain joins TRBV4-1 to TRBJ1-6; D gene unclear. CDR3 length equals 15 residues. CDR1 and CDR2 (germline): MGHRA, YSYEKL. The V end was cut by 3 bases, the J end by 3 bases, with 9 bases between. The CDR3 bases are TGCGCCAGCAGCCACGATCAGAACTATAATTCACCCCTCCACTTT. Encoded protein: CASSHDQNYNSPLHF.

The rearrangement uses TRBV5-1 and TRBJ2-7; D unresolved. V was shortened by 4 bases and J by 7 bases, with 15 bases between the two germline ends. CDR3 size: 13 residues. The germline CDR1 and CDR2 sequences are SGHRS and YFSETQ. The CDR3 here is CASSLPAFTEQYF. The CDR3 DNA is TGCGCCAGCAGCCTCCCGGCATTCACTGAGCAGTACTTC.

This clonotype occurred many times. The gene calls are TRBV12-3 or TRBV12-4 and TRBJ2-3, with D perhaps matching TRBD2 (5 bases). The V gene lost 6 bases and the J gene lost 5 bases, with 15 bases spanning the gap. The CDR3 consists of 14 residues. The CDR3 DNA reads TGTGCCAGCAGCCCCCGTAGCCGGGGAGATACGCAGTATTTT. This sequence encodes CASSPRSRGDTQYF.

This clonotype was recorded once. The rearrangement uses TRBV9 and TRBJ2-2, with a weak D call TRBD1 (6 bases). This CDR3 comprises 14 residues. CDR1 is SGDLS and CDR2 is YYNGEE in the germline V gene. Deletions cut 0 bases from V and 6 bases from J, with 9 bases between. In DNA form, the CDR3 reads TGTGCCAGCAGCGTAGGGGGGCGGCCCGGGGAGCTGTTTTTT. It yields the protein CASSVGGRPGELFF. Variable domain in full (rest from reference TRBV9 and TRBJ2-2): DSGVTQTPKHLITATGQRVTLRCSPRSGDLSVYWYQQSLDQGLQFLIQYYNGEERAKGNILERFSAQQFPDLHSELNLSSLELGDSALYFCASSVGGRPGELFFGEGSRLTVL.

Ten or more counts support this clonotype. This sequence joins TRBV20-1 and TRBJ2-3; D is unclear. This CDR3 has 12 residues. The V end was cut by 3 bases, the J end by 6 bases, with 10 bases between. Germline-derived CDR1 and CDR2 are DFQATT and SNEGSKA (reference sequence). The CDR3 nucleotides read TGCAGTGCTAGTATGTCAGCTGATACGCAGTATTTT. This sequence encodes CSASMSADTQYF.

As to this clonotype: This clone may be a read error of a much larger clone one base away. In DNA form, the CDR3 reads TGTTCCAGCAGTGAAGAGTCCCTGACAGATACGCAGTATTTT. This encodes CSSSEESLTDTQYF. V gene TRBV6-1 combines with J gene TRBJ2-3; unclear D gene. The germline CDR1 and CDR2 sequences are MNHNS and SASEGT. The CDR3 has 14 residues.

In the case of this clonotype: This clone may be a read error of a much larger clone one base away. The genes are TRBV5-6 and TRBJ2-5; D possibly uses TRBD1 or TRBD2 (6 bases each). Germline CDR1 and CDR2: SGHDT and YYEEEE. The V and J ends lost 4 bases and 7 bases respectively, with 23 bases between them. This CDR3 is 16 amino acids long. The DNA for the CDR3 is TGTGCCAGCAGCGCACGGGGCGTGGGGGGCTCATGGACCCAGTACTTC. Protein product: CASSARGVGGSWTQYF.

This clonotype has a single count. The rearrangement joins TRBV5-6 to TRBJ2-1; 7 bases map to TRBD2. The V gene end was trimmed by 0 bases and the J gene end by 9 bases; junction bases not matched to a gene: 15. Germline V gene lookup returns CDR1 SGHDT and CDR2 YYEEEE. CDR3 length: 17 amino acids. Here the CDR3 reads CASSLGRGGVQTVEQFF. In nucleotides, the CDR3 is TGTGCCAGCAGCTTGGGGCGTGGGGGGGTGCAGACGGTTGAGCAGTTCTTC.

This clonotype came up many times. This rearrangement joins TRBV28 to TRBJ2-7; tentative D call: TRBD1 (5 bases). CDR3 length equals 12 residues. V lost 7 bases and J 2 bases, leaving 9 bases between the germline ends. The germline gives CDR1 MDHEN, CDR2 SYDVKM. CDR3 coding DNA: TGTGCCAGCAACTCAGGGCCCTACGAGCAGTACTTC. Encoded protein: CASNSGPYEQYF. Full variable domain (rest looked up from reference TRBV28 and TRBJ2-7): DVKVTQSSRYLVKRTGEKVFLECVQDMDHENMFWYRQDPGLGLRLIYFSYDVKMKEKGDIPEGYSVSREKKERFSLILESASTNQTSMYLCASNSGPYEQYFGPGTRLTVT.